Presented here are 9 T cell receptor beta chains from one specimen sequenced in a study of human T cells and chemical hapten exposure. TCRdb re-analysed the RACE reads in MiXCR, keeping a single row per CDR3 protein. Of 70,000 to 95,000 distinct CDR3 sequences detected, 8.5% to 10% appear once; the ten largest clones hold about 1.7%. Stated time point: healthy volunteer bleed at 6 weeks. Unfractionated whole blood was the source from which total RNA was extracted. The sample was whole blood. The receptors here all came from a female donor in good health. Some clones in this sample may be carry-over from other donors' samples.

In DNA, the CDR3 is TGTGCCATCAGTGAACGCCGATCAGGGGGGGGTACAGATACGCAGTATTTT. It translates to CAISERRSGGGTDTQYF. This rearrangement joins TRBV10-3 to TRBJ2-3; possibly TRBD1 or TRBD2 for D (7 bases each). Germline lookup yields CDR1 ENHRY and CDR2 SYGVKD. The CDR3 covers 17 residues. V lost 3 bases and J lost 3, with 19 bases in between.

On this clonotype: A much larger clone differs by one base, so this may be a read error. The CDR3 sequence: CSASGGSVSNDGYTF. Written as DNA, the CDR3 is TGCAGTGCTTCCGGGGGGTCAGTCTCTAACGATGGCTACACCTTC. The chain joins TRBV20-1 to TRBJ1-2; D may be TRBD1 (5 bases). From germline, CDR1 is DFQATT and CDR2 SNEGSKA (reference sequence). The CDR3 sequence is 15 residues long.

This clonotype was seen ten or more times. The CDR3 loop reads CASTLREAGASDTQYF. The CDR3 DNA sequence: TGCGCCAGCACCCTCCGAGAAGCGGGGGCCTCAGATACGCAGTATTTT. The chain has TRBV5-1 and TRBJ2-3; 8 bases fit TRBD2. In germline, CDR1 is SGHRS, CDR2 YFSETQ. This CDR3 spans 16 amino acids. V was clipped by 6 bases and J by 4 bases; unmatched bases: 13. Filled out from reference TRBV5-1 and TRBJ2-3, the complete variable domain reads KAGVTQTPRYLIKTRGQQVTLSCSPISGHRSVSWYQQTPGQGLQFLFEYFSETQRNKGNFPGRFSGRQFSNSRSEMNVSTLELGDSALYLCASTLREAGASDTQYFGPGTRLTVL.

As to this clonotype: Being one base from a much bigger clone, this may be a read error. The rearrangement links TRBV20-1 to TRBJ1-1, with D perhaps TRBD1 (5 bases). The V end lost 5 bases, the J end lost 11 bases, and 12 bases lay between the germline ends. Germline lookup yields CDR1 DFQATT and CDR2 SNEGSKA (reference sequence). The CDR3 is made up of 10 amino acids. The CDR3 DNA sequence: TGCAGTGCTTCAGGGAACGACGCTTTCTTT. Translation gives CSASGNDAFF.

The count of this clonotype is one. A much bigger clone sits one base away, suggesting this may be a read error. The V gene is TRBV20-1, the J gene TRBJ2-3; 9 nucleotides agree with TRBD2. The CDR3 totals 14 residues. The ends lost 7 bases at V and 5 bases at J; junction bases unmatched: 10. Germline V CDR1 and CDR2: DFQATT, SNEGSKA (reference sequence). CDR3 sequence reads: CSVLRGSGGDTQYF. The CDR3 bases are TGCAGTGTCCTCAGGGGTAGCGGGGGAGATACGCAGTATTTT.

The table lists this clonotype with many counts. Here the CDR3 reads CSAKVSSYEQYF. Here the CDR3 DNA reads TGCAGTGCTAAAGTCAGCTCCTACGAGCAGTACTTC. The chain recombines TRBV20-1 with TRBJ2-7; D unresolved. The ends were cut back, 4 bases at V and 0 bases at J, with 7 bases in the middle. Looked up from germline, CDR1 is DFQATT and CDR2 is SNEGSKA (reference sequence). There are 12 residues in the CDR3.

Turning to this clonotype: A single base separates this from a much larger clone, so it may be a read error. The chain employs TRBV18 and TRBJ2-7, with D maybe TRBD1 (5 bases). The CDR3 extends over 15 amino acids. V dropped 6 bases and J dropped 2 bases, with 17 bases sitting between them. Germline lookup yields CDR1 KGHSH and CDR2 LQKENI. CDR3 DNA sequence: TGTGCCAGCTCGGGGCTCAGGGTACCTACCTACGAGCAGTACTTC. Translating gives CASSGLRVPTYEQYF.

Ten or more counts support this clonotype. The rearrangement links TRBV12-3 or TRBV12-4 to TRBJ1-6; 10 nucleotides align to TRBD1. The CDR3 consists of 14 residues. The V gene end was trimmed by 5 bases and the J gene end by 10 bases; junction bases not matched to a gene: 5. CDR3 loop: CASSLGQGGSPLHF. DNA of the CDR3: TGTGCCAGCAGTCTCGGACAGGGGGGATCACCCCTCCACTTT.

CDR3 nucleotide sequence: TGTGCCAGCAGCCCCCCTAGCGGGTTCACAGATACGCAGTATTTT. This translates into CASSPPSGFTDTQYF. J is TRBJ2-3 and V is TRBV9; 8 bases align to TRBD2. The CDR3 spans 15 residues. V was pared by 4 bases and J by 2 bases, with 6 bases of the junction left unmatched. CDR1 and CDR2 (germline): SGDLS, YYNGEE.